Shown below are 27 T cell receptor beta chains from a single sample sequenced in a study of blood T cell repertoires in COVID-19. The repertoire was sequenced with immunoSEQ multiplex PCR; TCRdb's copy has only in-frame clones and lacks some. The sample records 290,000 or so clones, around 90% being singletons. What was sequenced was PBMCs or T cells enriched from blood (not recorded which). These receptors came from a young woman who had recovered from COVID-19.

This rearrangement joins TRBV12-5 to TRBJ1-1; 9 nucleotides match TRBD1. Per germline, CDR1 LGHNT and CDR2 FRNRAP. The CDR3 loop spans 18 amino acids. The ends lost 6 bases at V and 1 base at J; junction bases unmatched: 15. The CDR3 region is CASGLLLTTGGPNTEAFF. The CDR3 bases are TGTGCTAGTGGACTCCTATTGACGACAGGGGGTCCGAACACTGAAGCTTTCTTT.

The chain employs TRBV6-4 and TRBJ1-2; perhaps TRBD1 as D (5 bases). V lost 3 bases, J lost 4 bases, and 18 bases lay in between. The germline gives CDR1 MRHNA, CDR2 SNTAGT. This CDR3 region has 16 residues. This CDR3 is CASSELLGPSPYGYTF. CDR3 DNA sequence: TGTGCCAGCAGTGAATTATTGGGGCCCAGCCCCTATGGCTACACCTTC.

The V and J genes are TRBV7-9 and TRBJ1-3; D is unresolved. The germline V and J ends were trimmed by 3 bases and 4 bases, with 10 bases remaining between them. Germline lookup yields CDR1 SEHNR and CDR2 FQNEAQ (reference sequence). The CDR3 consists of 14 residues. CDR3 DNA sequence: TGTGCCAGCAGCTTTGGGCCCCAAGGAAACACCATATATTTT. This encodes CASSFGPQGNTIYF.

The rearrangement uses TRBV6-1 and TRBJ2-7, with D unresolved. This CDR3 region has 14 residues. The V gene lost 2 bases and the J gene lost 5 bases, with 13 bases spanning the gap. Germline CDR1 and CDR2: MNHNS and SASEGT. The CDR3 sequence: CASSEYTPLDEQYF. The CDR3 DNA follows: TGTGCCAGCAGTGAATATACACCCCTAGACGAGCAGTACTTC.

CDR3 sequence: CASSPQYNSPLHF. The CDR3 DNA follows: TGTGCCAGCAGTCCCCAATATAATTCACCCCTCCACTTT. The V and J genes are TRBV27 and TRBJ1-6; D not resolved. Germline V CDR1 and CDR2: MNHEY, SMNVEV (reference sequence). There are 13 residues in the CDR3. Trimming left V 5 bases short and J 4 bases short, with 6 bases between.

The rearrangement joins TRBV7-9 to TRBJ2-3; weak D call: TRBD2 (5 bases). Trimming left V 0 bases short and J 0 bases short, with 7 bases between. This CDR3 is 15 amino acids long. The germline V gene encodes CDR1 SEHNR and CDR2 FQNEAQ (reference sequence). The CDR3 reads CASSLAGGSTDTQYF. The CDR3 DNA reads TGTGCCAGCAGCTTAGCAGGCGGGAGCACAGATACGCAGTATTTT.

This chain joins TRBV7-6 and TRBJ2-7; TRBD2 agrees at 7 bases. The V gene's germline CDR1 is SGHVS and CDR2 FNYEAQ. Germline trimming cut 5 bases from V and 3 bases from J; bases unmatched to any gene: 13. The CDR3 has 16 amino acids. The CDR3 DNA follows: TGTGCCAGCAGCGACCCCCGGACTAGTGGAGGCTACGAGCAGTACTTC. It codes for CASSDPRTSGGYEQYF. The whole variable domain, remainder taken from reference TRBV7-6 and TRBJ2-7, is GAGVSQSPRYKVTKRGQDVALRCDPISGHVSLYWYRQALGQGPEFLTYFNYEAQQDKSGLPNDRFSAERPEGSISTLTIQRTEQRDSAMYRCASSDPRTSGGYEQYFGPGTRLTVT.

V is TRBV28 and J is TRBJ2-7, with D perhaps TRBD2 (7 bases). Germline V gene data show CDR1 as MDHEN and CDR2 as SYDVKM. Between the trimmed V and J ends, which lost 3 bases and 3 bases, there was a span of 18 bases. This CDR3 has 16 residues. CDR3 sequence: CASSLRGGLRSYEQYF. The DNA for the CDR3 is TGTGCCAGCAGTTTGAGGGGGGGGCTAAGAAGCTACGAGCAGTACTTC.

The CDR3 nucleotides are TGCAGCGTTGATAATCCGGGGAGAGGGACAGATACGCAGTATTTT. Protein sequence: CSVDNPGRGTDTQYF. The chain couples TRBV29-1 to TRBJ2-3, with D possibly TRBD2 on 5 matching bases. The V gene lost 3 bases and the J gene lost 3 bases, with 16 bases spanning the gap. Germline loops: CDR1 SQVTM, CDR2 ANQGSEA. This CDR3 region has 15 residues.

CDR3 protein: CASSGTASGGTTDTQYF. As DNA, the CDR3 is TGTGCCAGCAGCGGGACCGCTAGCGGGGGGACTACAGATACGCAGTATTTT. This chain joins TRBV5-4 and TRBJ2-3; 11 positions agree with TRBD2. Germline-derived CDR1 and CDR2 are SGHNT and YYREEE (reference sequence). The CDR3 runs to 17 residues. Trimming cost V 4 bases and J 3 bases; bases outside gene matches: 10.

The chain links TRBV6-6 to TRBJ2-2, with D uncertain. Trimming removed 3 bases at V and 0 bases at J, with 11 bases between. The CDR3 runs 16 residues. The V gene's germline CDR1 is MNHNY and CDR2 SVGAGI (reference sequence). The DNA of the CDR3 is TGTGCCAGCAGTTATCCTCCCGGTCCGAACACCGGGGAGCTGTTTTTT. It codes for CASSYPPGPNTGELFF.

This clone came up once. V gene TRBV28 combines with J gene TRBJ2-5; weak D call: TRBD1 (5 bases). The CDR3 extends over 14 amino acids. Between the trimmed V and J ends, which lost 6 bases and 5 bases, there was a span of 16 bases. CDR1 and CDR2 from the germline V gene are MDHEN and SYDVKM. CDR3: CASSTPTGSETQYF. For the CDR3, the DNA is TGTGCCAGCAGCACACCAACAGGATCGGAGACCCAGTACTTC.

The chain couples TRBV30 to TRBJ1-4, with D unclear. V shed 2 bases and J shed 4 bases, with 5 bases lying between them. This CDR3 has 12 amino acids. The germline V gene has CDR1 GTSNPN and CDR2 SVGIG (reference sequence). The CDR3: CAWSSSNEKLFF. CDR3 coding DNA: TGTGCCTGGAGTTCTAGTAATGAAAAACTGTTTTTT.

The V and J genes are TRBV9 and TRBJ2-2; 9 nucleotides agree with TRBD2. Germline-derived CDR1 and CDR2 are SGDLS and YYNGEE. The V segment lost 0 bases and the J segment 4 bases; nucleotides outside the gene matches: 4. The length of the CDR3 is 16 residues. The CDR3 spells CASSVVDSGSTGELFF. The CDR3 DNA reads TGTGCCAGCAGCGTAGTTGATAGCGGGAGCACCGGGGAGCTGTTTTTT. The full variable domain, rest sourced from reference TRBV9 and TRBJ2-2, is DSGVTQTPKHLITATGQRVTLRCSPRSGDLSVYWYQQSLDQGLQFLIQYYNGEERAKGNILERFSAQQFPDLHSELNLSSLELGDSALYFCASSVVDSGSTGELFFGEGSRLTVL.

The rearrangement joins TRBV7-2 to TRBJ2-1, with 10 bases aligning to TRBD2. CDR1 and CDR2 (germline): SGHTA, FQGNSA. The CDR3 loop spans 17 amino acids. Trimming removed 2 bases from V and 5 bases from J; junction bases left unmatched: 9. CDR3 protein: CASSLTGLLAGDNEQFF. In DNA form, the CDR3 reads TGTGCCAGCAGCTTAACAGGGCTTCTAGCGGGGGACAATGAGCAGTTCTTC.

CDR3 region: CASSLTGTTNEKLFF. DNA of the CDR3: TGTGCCAGCAGTCTTACCGGGACAACTAATGAAAAACTGTTTTTT. The chain employs TRBV28 and TRBJ1-4; D uncertain. This CDR3 spans 15 amino acids. V was pared by 5 bases and J by 0 bases, with 10 bases between. Germline values: CDR1 MDHEN, CDR2 SYDVKM.

This rearrangement joins TRBV18 to TRBJ1-1; D unclear. CDR3 length: 16 amino acids. The V end was cut by 0 bases, the J end by 0 bases, with 11 bases between. The V gene's germline CDR1 is KGHSH and CDR2 LQKENI. CDR3 sequence: CASSPPNSLMNTEAFF. DNA of the CDR3: TGTGCCAGCTCACCACCGAACAGCCTCATGAACACTGAAGCTTTCTTT.

V gene TRBV30 combines with J gene TRBJ1-2, with 8 bases that match TRBD1. This CDR3 has 16 amino acids. With 3 bases clipped from V and 5 bases from J, the junction kept 14 bases outside the gene matches. Germline loops: CDR1 GTSNPN, CDR2 SVGIG (reference sequence). The CDR3 sequence is CAWRVGQGVLGYGYTF. The CDR3 DNA follows: TGTGCCTGGAGGGTCGGACAGGGTGTATTAGGGTATGGCTACACCTTC.

V gene TRBV28 combines with J gene TRBJ2-3, with 7 bases that match TRBD2. This CDR3 region has 14 residues. Unmatched junction bases numbered 7, after V lost 4 bases and J lost 6 bases. Germline CDR1 MDHEN, CDR2 SYDVKM. The DNA of the CDR3 is TGTGCCAGCAGTTCTAGCGGCGAAGGGGATACGCAGTATTTT. Residues: CASSSSGEGDTQYF.

V gene TRBV28 combines with J gene TRBJ2-7; D might be TRBD2 (6 bases). V was cut by 2 bases and J by 7 bases, with 9 bases left in between. Germline CDR1 is MDHEN and CDR2 is SYDVKM. The CDR3 runs 12 residues. This CDR3 reads CASSLAGWEQYF. For the CDR3, the DNA is TGTGCCAGCAGTTTAGCGGGGTGGGAGCAGTACTTC.

This chain joins TRBV19 and TRBJ2-3; TRBD2 matches 9 bases. The CDR3 is made up of 16 amino acids. V shed 1 base and J 1 base; nucleotides not matched to a gene: 3. Germline CDR1 and CDR2: LNHDA and SQIVND (reference sequence). As DNA, the CDR3 is TGTGCCAGTAGTATAGTCGCTAGCGGGGGCACAGATACGCAGTATTTT. It translates to CASSIVASGGTDTQYF.

This chain links TRBV29-1 with TRBJ1-3; 9 bases fit TRBD1. This CDR3 spans 16 amino acids. Germline CDR1 and CDR2: SQVTM and ANQGSEA. J gave up 0 bases and V 1 base, and 4 bases lay outside the gene matches. This CDR3 reads CSVEGGQGYSGNTIYF. The CDR3 DNA follows: TGCAGCGTTGAAGGCGGACAGGGGTACTCTGGAAACACCATATATTTT.

V is TRBV11-3 and J is TRBJ2-1, with D possibly being TRBD2 (5 bases). CDR1 is SGHNT, CDR2 YENEEA, per germline. The CDR3 is 15 residues long. V was shortened by 4 bases and J by 5 bases, with 15 bases between the two germline ends. The CDR3 is CASSSDSGQHNEQFF. The CDR3 coding sequence is TGTGCCAGCAGCTCGGACTCTGGCCAACACAATGAGCAGTTCTTC. Based on the CDR3 plus reference TRBV11-3 and TRBJ2-1, the full variable domain is EAGVVQSPRYKIIEKKQPVAFWCNPISGHNTLYWYLQNLGQGPELLIRYENEEAVDDSQLPKDRFSAERLKGVDSTLKIQPAELGDSAVYLCASSSDSGQHNEQFFGPGTRLTVL.

This clone was seen more than once but under ten times. The DNA of the CDR3 is TGTGCCACCAGTGTGACTAGCGGGATGGGTGATGAGCAGTTCTTC. Protein product: CATSVTSGMGDEQFF. The V gene is TRBV24-1, the J gene TRBJ2-1; 11 bases agree with TRBD2. The V and J ends lost 5 bases and 8 bases, in that order; junction bases with no gene match: 7. The CDR3 extends over 15 amino acids. Germline V lookup: CDR1 KGHDR, CDR2 SFDVKD.

This clone was recorded only once. J is TRBJ2-2 and V is TRBV4-1; D remains ambiguous. CDR1 and CDR2 (germline): MGHRA, YSYEKL. V lost 1 base and J 3 bases, leaving 9 bases between the germline ends. CDR3 length equals 15 residues. The CDR3 DNA follows: TGCGCCAGCAGCCAAGTAGCTCCCTACACCGGGGAGCTGTTTTTT. Protein sequence: CASSQVAPYTGELFF.

This sequence joins TRBV9 and TRBJ1-2; D gene uncertain. Trimming left V 5 bases short and J 8 bases short, with 10 bases between. The CDR3 is made up of 11 amino acids. Germline CDR1 SGDLS, CDR2 YYNGEE. DNA for the CDR3: TGTGCCAGCAGAGGAGGTGGCGGCTACACCTTC. Protein product: CASRGGGGYTF.

This chain uses TRBV4-3 with TRBJ2-2; D is possibly TRBD2 (6 bases). The CDR3 contains 17 residues. Germline values: CDR1 LGHNA, CDR2 YSLEER. The V and J ends lost 0 bases and 1 base respectively, with 12 bases between them. CDR3 nucleotides: TGCGCCAGCAGCCAAGATCGTAGGAGGGGGAACACCGGGGAGCTGTTTTTT. It encodes CASSQDRRRGNTGELFF.